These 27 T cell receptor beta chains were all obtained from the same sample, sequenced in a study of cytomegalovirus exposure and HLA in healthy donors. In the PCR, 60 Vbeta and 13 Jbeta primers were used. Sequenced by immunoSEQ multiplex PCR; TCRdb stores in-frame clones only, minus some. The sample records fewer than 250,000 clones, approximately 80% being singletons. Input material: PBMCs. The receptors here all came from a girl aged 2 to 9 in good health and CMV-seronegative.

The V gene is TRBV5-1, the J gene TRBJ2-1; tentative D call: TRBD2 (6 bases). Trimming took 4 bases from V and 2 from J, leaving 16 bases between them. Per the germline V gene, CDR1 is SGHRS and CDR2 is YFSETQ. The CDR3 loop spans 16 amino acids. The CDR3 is CASSMASGRTYNEQFF. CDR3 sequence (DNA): TGCGCCAGCAGCATGGCAAGCGGGCGGACCTACAATGAGCAGTTCTTC.

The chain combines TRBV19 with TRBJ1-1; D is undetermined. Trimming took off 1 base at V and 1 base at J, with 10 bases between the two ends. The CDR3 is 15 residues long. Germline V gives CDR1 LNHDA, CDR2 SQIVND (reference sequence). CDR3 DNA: TGTGCCAGTAGTATAGCGTCAACACAGAACACTGAAGCTTTCTTT. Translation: CASSIASTQNTEAFF.

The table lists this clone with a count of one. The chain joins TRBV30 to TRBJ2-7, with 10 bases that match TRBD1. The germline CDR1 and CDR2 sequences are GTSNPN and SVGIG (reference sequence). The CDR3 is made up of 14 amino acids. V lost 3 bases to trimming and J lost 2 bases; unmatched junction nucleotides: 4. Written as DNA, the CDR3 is TGTGCCTGGAGCCGGGACAGGGGTCCCTACGAGCAGTACTTC. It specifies CAWSRDRGPYEQYF.

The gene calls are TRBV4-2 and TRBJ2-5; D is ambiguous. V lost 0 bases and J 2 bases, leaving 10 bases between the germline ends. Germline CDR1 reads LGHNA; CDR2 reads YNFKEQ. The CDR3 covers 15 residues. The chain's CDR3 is CASSQEPLTQETQYF. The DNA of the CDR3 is TGTGCCAGCAGCCAAGAGCCCTTGACTCAAGAGACCCAGTACTTC.

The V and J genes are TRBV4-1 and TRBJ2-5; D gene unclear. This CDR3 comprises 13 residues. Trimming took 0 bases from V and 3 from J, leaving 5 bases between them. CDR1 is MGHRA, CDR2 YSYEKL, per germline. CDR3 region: CASSQDLEETQYF. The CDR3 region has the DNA TGCGCCAGCAGCCAAGACCTCGAAGAGACCCAGTACTTC.

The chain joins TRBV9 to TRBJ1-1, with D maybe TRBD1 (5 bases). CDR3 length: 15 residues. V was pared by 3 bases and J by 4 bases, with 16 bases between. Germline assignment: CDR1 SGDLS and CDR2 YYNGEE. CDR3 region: CASSAGGYGLTEAFF. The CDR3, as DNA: TGTGCCAGCAGCGCGGGGGGGTATGGCCTCACTGAAGCTTTCTTT.

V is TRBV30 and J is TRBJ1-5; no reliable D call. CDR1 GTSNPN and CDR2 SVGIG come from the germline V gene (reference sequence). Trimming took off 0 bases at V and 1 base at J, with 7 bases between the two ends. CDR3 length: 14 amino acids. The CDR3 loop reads CAWSVLGSNQPQHF. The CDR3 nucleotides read TGTGCCTGGAGTGTACTAGGCAGCAATCAGCCCCAGCATTTT.

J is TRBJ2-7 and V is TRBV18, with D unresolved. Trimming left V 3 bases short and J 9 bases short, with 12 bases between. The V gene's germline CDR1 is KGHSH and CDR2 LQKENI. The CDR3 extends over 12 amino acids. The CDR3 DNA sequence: TGTGCCAGCTCACCTTCCTCGAGAGGGCAGTACTTC. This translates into CASSPSSRGQYF.

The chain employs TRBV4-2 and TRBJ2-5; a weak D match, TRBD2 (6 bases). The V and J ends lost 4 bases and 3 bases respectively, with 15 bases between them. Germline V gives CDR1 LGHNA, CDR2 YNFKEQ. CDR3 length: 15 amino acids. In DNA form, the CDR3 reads TGTGCCAGCAGCCGAGGGGACTTGGCCGAAGAGACCCAGTACTTC. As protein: CASSRGDLAEETQYF.

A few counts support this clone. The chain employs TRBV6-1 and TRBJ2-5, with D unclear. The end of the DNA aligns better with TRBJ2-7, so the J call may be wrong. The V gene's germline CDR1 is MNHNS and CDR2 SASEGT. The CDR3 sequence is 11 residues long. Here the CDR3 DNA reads TGTGCCAGCTTCGGGTATTACGAGCAGTACTTC. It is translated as CASFGYYEQYF.

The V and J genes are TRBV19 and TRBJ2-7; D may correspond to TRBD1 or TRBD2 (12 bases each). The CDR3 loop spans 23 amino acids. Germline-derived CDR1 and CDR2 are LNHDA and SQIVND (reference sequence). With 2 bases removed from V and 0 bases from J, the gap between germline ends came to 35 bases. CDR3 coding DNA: TGTGCCAGTAGTATAAGGGACAGGGGGCCGCTATCGGGACTAGCGGGTCGCTCCTACGAGCAGTACTTC. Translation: CASSIRDRGPLSGLAGRSYEQYF. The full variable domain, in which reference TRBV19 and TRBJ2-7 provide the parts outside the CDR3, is DGGITQSPKYLFRKEGQNVTLSCEQNLNHDAMYWYRQDPGQGLRLIYYSQIVNDFQKGDIAEGYSVSREKKESFPLTVTSAQKNPTAFYLCASSIRDRGPLSGLAGRSYEQYFGPGTRLTVT.

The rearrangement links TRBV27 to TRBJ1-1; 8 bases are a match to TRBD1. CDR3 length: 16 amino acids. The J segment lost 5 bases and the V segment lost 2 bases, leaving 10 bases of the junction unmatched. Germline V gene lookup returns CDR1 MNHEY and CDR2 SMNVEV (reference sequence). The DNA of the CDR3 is TGTGCCAGCAGTTTAGTTAGACAGGGGAGATATACTGAAGCTTTCTTT. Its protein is CASSLVRQGRYTEAFF.

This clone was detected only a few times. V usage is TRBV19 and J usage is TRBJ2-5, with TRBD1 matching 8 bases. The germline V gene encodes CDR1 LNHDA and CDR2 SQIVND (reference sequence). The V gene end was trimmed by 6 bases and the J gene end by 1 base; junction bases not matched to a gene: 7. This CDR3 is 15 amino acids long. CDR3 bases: TGTGCCAGTAGCTTATCTACAGGGGGCCAAGAGACCCAGTACTTC. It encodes CASSLSTGGQETQYF.

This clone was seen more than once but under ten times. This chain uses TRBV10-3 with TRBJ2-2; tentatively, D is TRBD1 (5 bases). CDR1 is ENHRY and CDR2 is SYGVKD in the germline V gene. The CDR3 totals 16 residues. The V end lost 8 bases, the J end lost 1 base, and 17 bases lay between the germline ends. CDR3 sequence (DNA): TGTGCCATCTCAGGTGGGGCAGGCCAGAACACCGGGGAGCTGTTTTTT. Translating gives CAISGGAGQNTGELFF.

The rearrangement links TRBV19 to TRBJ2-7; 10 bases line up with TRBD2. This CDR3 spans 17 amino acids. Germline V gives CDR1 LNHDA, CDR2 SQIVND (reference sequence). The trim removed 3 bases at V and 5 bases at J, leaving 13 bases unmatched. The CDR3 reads CASSISSGRERTHEQYF. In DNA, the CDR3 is TGTGCCAGTAGTATTTCGAGCGGGAGGGAGAGAACCCACGAGCAGTACTTC.

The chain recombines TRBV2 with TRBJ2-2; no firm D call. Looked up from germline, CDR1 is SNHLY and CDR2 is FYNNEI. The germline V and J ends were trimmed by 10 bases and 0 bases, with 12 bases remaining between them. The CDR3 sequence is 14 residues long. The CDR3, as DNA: TGTGCCATAGAGGAAGACCCGAACACCGGGGAGCTGTTTTTT. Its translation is CAIEEDPNTGELFF. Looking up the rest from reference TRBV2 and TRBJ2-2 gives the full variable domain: EPEVTQTPSHQVTQMGQEVILRCVPISNHLYFYWYRQILGQKVEFLVSFYNNEISEKSEIFDDQFSVERPDGSNFTLKIRSTKLEDSAMYFCAIEEDPNTGELFFGEGSRLTVL.

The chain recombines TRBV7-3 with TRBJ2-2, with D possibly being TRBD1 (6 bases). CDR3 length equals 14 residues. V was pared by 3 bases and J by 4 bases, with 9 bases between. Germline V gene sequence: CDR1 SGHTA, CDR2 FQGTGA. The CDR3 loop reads CASSFQGSTGELFF. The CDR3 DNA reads TGTGCCAGCAGCTTCCAGGGGAGCACCGGGGAGCTGTTTTTT.

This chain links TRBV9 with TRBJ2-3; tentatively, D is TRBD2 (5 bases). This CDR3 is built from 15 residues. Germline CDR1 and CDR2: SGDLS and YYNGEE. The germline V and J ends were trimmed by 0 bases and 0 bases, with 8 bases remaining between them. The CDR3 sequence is CASSVEAASTDTQYF. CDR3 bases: TGTGCCAGCAGCGTAGAAGCGGCTAGCACAGATACGCAGTATTTT. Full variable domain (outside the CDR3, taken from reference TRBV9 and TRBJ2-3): DSGVTQTPKHLITATGQRVTLRCSPRSGDLSVYWYQQSLDQGLQFLIQYYNGEERAKGNILERFSAQQFPDLHSELNLSSLELGDSALYFCASSVEAASTDTQYFGPGTRLTVL.

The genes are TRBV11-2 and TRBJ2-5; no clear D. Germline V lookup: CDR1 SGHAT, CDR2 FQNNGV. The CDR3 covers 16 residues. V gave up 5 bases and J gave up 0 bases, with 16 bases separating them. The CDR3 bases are TGTGCCAGCAGCCACATACACGACTTGTACCAAGAGACCCAGTACTTC. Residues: CASSHIHDLYQETQYF. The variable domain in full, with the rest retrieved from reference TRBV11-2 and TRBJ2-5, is EAGVAQSPRYKIIEKRQSVAFWCNPISGHATLYWYQQILGQGPKLLIQFQNNGVVDDSQLPKDRFSAERLKGVDSTLKIQPAKLEDSAVYLCASSHIHDLYQETQYFGPGTRLLVL.

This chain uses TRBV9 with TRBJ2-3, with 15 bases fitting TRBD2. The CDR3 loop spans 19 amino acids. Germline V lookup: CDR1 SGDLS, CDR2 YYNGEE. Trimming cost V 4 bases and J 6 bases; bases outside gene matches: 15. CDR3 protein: CASSWQPGTSGRRKDTQYF. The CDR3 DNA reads TGTGCCAGCAGCTGGCAACCCGGGACTAGCGGGAGGAGGAAGGATACGCAGTATTTT. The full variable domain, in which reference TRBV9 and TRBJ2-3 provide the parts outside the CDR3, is DSGVTQTPKHLITATGQRVTLRCSPRSGDLSVYWYQQSLDQGLQFLIQYYNGEERAKGNILERFSAQQFPDLHSELNLSSLELGDSALYFCASSWQPGTSGRRKDTQYFGPGTRLTVL.

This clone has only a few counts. The CDR3 DNA is TGTGCCAGCACCCACAGGGTCGGTTCCAGGAATTCACCCCTCCACTTT. Its protein is CASTHRVGSRNSPLHF. This chain uses TRBV6-6 with TRBJ1-6, with D possibly being TRBD1 (6 bases). V gave up 7 bases and J gave up 7 bases, with 20 bases separating them. CDR3 size: 16 residues. Germline-derived CDR1 and CDR2 are MNHNY and SVGAGI (reference sequence).

CDR3 amino acids: CAWSVRAGLGNTIYF. As DNA, the CDR3 is TGTGCCTGGAGTGTCAGAGCGGGACTGGGAAACACCATATATTTT. The V gene is TRBV30, the J gene TRBJ1-3; D might be TRBD1 (5 bases). Trimming removed 0 bases at V and 4 bases at J, with 13 bases between. This CDR3 is built from 15 residues. From germline, CDR1 is GTSNPN and CDR2 SVGIG (reference sequence).

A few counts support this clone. CDR3 sequence reads: CASSTVGQEVTF. In nucleotides, the CDR3 is TGTGCCAGCAGTACCGTCGGGCAGGAGGTTACCTTC. This chain links TRBV6-6 with TRBJ1-2; no clear D gene. Germline V gene data show CDR1 as MNHNY and CDR2 as SVGAGI (reference sequence). V was cut by 5 bases and J by 14 bases, with 18 bases left in between. The CDR3 loop spans 12 amino acids.

The chain's CDR3 is CASSLSLGGNEQFF. The CDR3 nucleotides are TGTGCCAGCAGCTTATCCCTGGGAGGGAATGAGCAGTTCTTC. The gene calls are TRBV7-3 and TRBJ2-1, with TRBD2 matching 7 bases. CDR3 length: 14 amino acids. CDR1 is SGHTA, CDR2 FQGTGA, per germline. With 2 bases clipped from V and 7 bases from J, the junction kept 5 bases outside the gene matches.

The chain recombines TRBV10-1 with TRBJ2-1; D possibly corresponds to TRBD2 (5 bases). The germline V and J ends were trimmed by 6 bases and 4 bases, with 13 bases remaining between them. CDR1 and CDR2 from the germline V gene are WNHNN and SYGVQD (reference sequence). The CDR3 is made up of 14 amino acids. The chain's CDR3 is CASSARERYNEQFF. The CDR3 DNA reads TGCGCCAGCAGCGCGAGGGAGAGATACAATGAGCAGTTCTTC.

CDR3 nucleotides: TGTGCCAGCAGCCGTAGCGGGGGGGCCCTAGATACGCAGTATTTT. It specifies CASSRSGGALDTQYF. The chain carries TRBV5-4 and TRBJ2-3; 11 positions match TRBD2. Per the germline V gene, CDR1 is SGHNT and CDR2 is YYREEE (reference sequence). This CDR3 is built from 15 residues. Trimming cost V 4 bases and J 5 bases; bases outside gene matches: 6.

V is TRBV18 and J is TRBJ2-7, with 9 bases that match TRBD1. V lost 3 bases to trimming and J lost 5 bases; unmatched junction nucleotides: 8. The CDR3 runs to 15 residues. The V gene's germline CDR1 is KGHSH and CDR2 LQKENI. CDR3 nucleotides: TGTGCCAGCTCACCCCCGGGACAGGGTACCCACGAGCAGTACTTC. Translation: CASSPPGQGTHEQYF.